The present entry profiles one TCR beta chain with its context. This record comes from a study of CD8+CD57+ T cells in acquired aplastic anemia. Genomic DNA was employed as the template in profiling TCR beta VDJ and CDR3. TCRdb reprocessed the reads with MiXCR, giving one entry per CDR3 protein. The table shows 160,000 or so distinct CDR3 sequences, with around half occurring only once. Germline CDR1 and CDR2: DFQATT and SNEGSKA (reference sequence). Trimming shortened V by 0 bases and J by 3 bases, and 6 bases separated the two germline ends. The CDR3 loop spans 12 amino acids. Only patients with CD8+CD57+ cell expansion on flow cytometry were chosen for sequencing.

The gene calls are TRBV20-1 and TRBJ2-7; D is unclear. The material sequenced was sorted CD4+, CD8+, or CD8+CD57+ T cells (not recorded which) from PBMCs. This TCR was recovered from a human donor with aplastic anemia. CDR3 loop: CSARDPGYEQYF. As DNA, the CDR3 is TGCAGTGCTAGAGATCCGGGCTACGAGCAGTACTTC.